This TCR beta chain was observed in a study of graft-versus-host responses after intestinal transplantation. Overall study: Each recipient received a multivisceral, liver-intestinal, or isolated intestinal graft. The study's findings and limits: Present in recipient marrow, GvH clones included some that appeared first in ileum or blood. In patients with graft-donor T cell macrochimerism, allograft graft-versus-host to host-versus-graft clonal ratios were high.

Assay used: immunoSEQ multiplex PCR; TCRdb lists only in-frame clones, some missing. The sample holds roughly 28,000 clones, 90% to 95% seen once. Trimming removed 2 bases from V and 2 bases from J; junction bases left unmatched: 7. CDR1 KGHSY and CDR2 FQNENV come from the germline V gene. CDR3 length equals 16 residues. For this clone: What it binds is unknown.

This TCR derives from a human patient who received an intestinal transplant, so some T cells may come from the graft donor. Sample: PBMCs, taken about ten weeks after intestinal transplant. The chain employs TRBV16 and TRBJ1-2; 8 nucleotides align to TRBD1. The CDR3 DNA reads as TGTGCCAGCAGCCAAGACCAGACAGGGGCAAACTATGGCTACACCTTC. Encoded protein: CASSQDQTGANYGYTF. The full variable domain, its missing parts supplied by reference TRBV16 and TRBJ1-2, is GEEVAQTPKHLVRGEGQKAKLYCAPIKGHSYVFWYQQVLKNEFKFLISFQNENVFDETGMPKERFSAKCLPNSPCSLEIQATKLEDSAVYFCASSQDQTGANYGYTFGSGTRLTVV.